These T cell receptor beta chains were read from a single sample in a study of T cells in Graves' hyperthyroidism and ophthalmopathy. Each CDR3 protein is one row after TCRdb ran MiXCR on the multiplex PCR reads. The sample gives 500,000 to 750,000 distinct CDR3 sequences, about a sixth of which show up once; approximately 7% is in the top ten. The source material was blood. These receptors were obtained from a woman aged 25 to 39 with Graves' hyperthyroidism. The CDR3 runs from the conserved cysteine through the conserved F or W. Fields, in order: J gene, V gene, D gene, clone size, CDR3 protein, CDR3 DNA. A D gene is named only where the DNA matches it firmly. The size field is filled for only some rows; it gives once, few, many or a size class.

j_gene: TRBJ2-2
v_gene: TRBV27
d_gene: TRBD1
abundance: NA
CDR3aa: CASSISQGVIGELFF
CDR3nt: TGTGCCAGCAGCATAAGTCAGGGGGTGATCGGGGAGCTGTTTTTT

j_gene: TRBJ2-2
v_gene: TRBV2
d_gene: NA
abundance: many
CDR3aa: CASSAGPPGTGELFF
CDR3nt: TGTGCCAGCAGTGCGGGACCCCCTGGGACCGGGGAGCTGTTTTTT

j_gene: TRBJ1-2
v_gene: TRBV19
d_gene: NA
abundance: NA
CDR3aa: CASSSTRGTDYGYTF
CDR3nt: TGTGCCAGTAGTTCTACCAGGGGAACTGACTATGGCTACACCTTC

j_gene: TRBJ2-2
v_gene: TRBV27
d_gene: TRBD2
abundance: few
CDR3aa: CASSYSGTSENTGELFF
CDR3nt: TGTGCCAGCAGCTACTCCGGGACTAGCGAGAACACCGGGGAGCTGTTTTTT

j_gene: TRBJ2-7
v_gene: TRBV6-1
d_gene: TRBD1
abundance: many
CDR3aa: CASSPTGQGLEQYF
CDR3nt: TGTGCCAGCAGCCCAACGGGACAGGGTCTCGAGCAGTACTTC

j_gene: TRBJ1-4
v_gene: TRBV5-6
d_gene: TRBD1
abundance: few
CDR3aa: CASSFIWDRGNEKLFF
CDR3nt: TGTGCCAGCAGCTTTATTTGGGACAGGGGTAATGAAAAACTGTTTTTT

j_gene: TRBJ1-5
v_gene: TRBV19
d_gene: TRBD1
abundance: NA
CDR3aa: CASSGTALNQPQHF
CDR3nt: TGTGCCAGTAGCGGGACAGCCCTAAATCAGCCCCAGCATTTT

j_gene: TRBJ1-5
v_gene: TRBV24-1
d_gene: NA
abundance: NA
CDR3aa: CATSDGRGSNQPQHF
CDR3nt: TGTGCCACCAGTGATGGAAGGGGGAGCAATCAGCCCCAGCATTTT

j_gene: TRBJ2-7
v_gene: TRBV20-1
d_gene: NA
abundance: few
CDR3aa: CSARPTRGLRHEQYF
CDR3nt: TGCAGTGCTAGACCTACCCGGGGGCTAAGACACGAGCAGTACTTC

j_gene: TRBJ2-3
v_gene: TRBV6-2/TRBV6-3
d_gene: TRBD2
abundance: few
CDR3aa: CASSYRTSGRDTQYF
CDR3nt: TGTGCCAGCAGTTACCGGACTAGCGGGAGAGATACGCAGTATTTT

j_gene: TRBJ2-3
v_gene: TRBV2
d_gene: NA
abundance: NA
CDR3aa: CALTWSSLRTDTQYF
CDR3nt: TGTGCCTTAACGTGGTCGTCTCTACGCACAGATACGCAGTATTTT

j_gene: TRBJ1-2
v_gene: TRBV2
d_gene: TRBD1
abundance: many
CDR3aa: CASSRRGLSPGYTF
CDR3nt: TGTGCCAGCAGCCGCAGGGGGCTCAGTCCCGGCTACACCTTC

j_gene: TRBJ2-7
v_gene: TRBV28
d_gene: NA
abundance: NA
CDR3aa: CASKARGSRVTEQYF
CDR3nt: TGTGCCAGCAAAGCACGGGGGTCGCGGGTCACCGAGCAGTACTTC

j_gene: TRBJ2-3
v_gene: TRBV6-1
d_gene: NA
abundance: few
CDR3aa: CASRVDRRATDTQYF
CDR3nt: TGTGCCAGCAGAGTAGACAGAAGAGCTACAGATACGCAGTATTTT

j_gene: TRBJ2-1
v_gene: TRBV2
d_gene: NA
abundance: many
CDR3aa: CASRAGTHLRVEQFF
CDR3nt: TGTGCCAGCAGGGCCGGGACCCACCTACGGGTTGAGCAGTTCTTC

j_gene: TRBJ2-3
v_gene: TRBV5-1
d_gene: NA
abundance: many
CDR3aa: CASSLLPGDTDTQYF
CDR3nt: TGCGCCAGCAGCTTACTGCCCGGGGACACAGATACGCAGTATTTT

j_gene: TRBJ2-3
v_gene: TRBV20-1
d_gene: TRBD2
abundance: few
CDR3aa: CSATSGRGMGTDTQYF
CDR3nt: TGCAGTGCAACTAGCGGGAGGGGTATGGGTACAGATACGCAGTATTTT